A single sample is the source of the 13 T cell receptor beta chains below, sequenced in a study of CD4 T cells in relation to SARS-CoV-2 and coronaviruses. These TCRs' antigens remain unknown. Sequencing was performed with immunoSEQ multiplex PCR; in TCRdb, only in-frame clones are kept and a portion is missing. This table has about 36,000 clones, 77% appearing once. Specimen: memory CD4+ T cells from PBMCs, cultured in vitro. These receptors originate from an adult with COVID-19.

Note on this clone: The same CDR3 also results from other DNA sequences found in this sample. This chain uses TRBV28 with TRBJ1-5; the match to TRBD1 covers 7 bases. Germline V gene lookup returns CDR1 MDHEN and CDR2 SYDVKM. This CDR3 contains 15 residues. V lost 3 bases, J lost 2 bases, and 4 bases stayed unmatched. The CDR3 protein is CASSFARGGNQPQHF. As DNA, the CDR3 is TGTGCCAGCAGTTTCGCCAGGGGGGGCAATCAGCCCCAGCATTTT.

Here the CDR3 DNA reads TGTGCCAGCAGTTTAACCACCCTGGGAGGGGATACGCAGTATTTT. Translated, it gives CASSLTTLGGDTQYF. The chain carries TRBV27 and TRBJ2-3; 7 nucleotides match TRBD2. This CDR3 is 15 amino acids long. V was pared by 2 bases and J by 6 bases, with 8 bases of the junction left unmatched. Germline CDR1 reads MNHEY; CDR2 reads SMNVEV (reference sequence).

V and J are TRBV29-1 and TRBJ2-1, with TRBD2 matching over 7 bases. J lost 8 bases, V lost 3 bases, and 7 bases had no gene match. CDR3 size: 13 residues. Germline V CDR1 and CDR2: SQVTM, ANQGSEA. The CDR3 here is CSVDPRGFDEQFF. The CDR3 DNA reads TGCAGCGTTGACCCGCGGGGGTTCGATGAGCAGTTCTTC.

The chain uses TRBV7-2 and TRBJ2-3, with 11 bases that match TRBD2. Germline assignment: CDR1 SGHTA and CDR2 FQGNSA. Trimming removed 5 bases from V and 7 bases from J; junction bases left unmatched: 8. This CDR3 comprises 15 residues. The CDR3 reads CASSPAGLAEHTQYF. For the CDR3, the DNA is TGTGCCAGCAGCCCAGCGGGACTAGCGGAACATACGCAGTATTTT.

This chain uses TRBV6-1 with TRBJ2-3; 9 bases line up with TRBD2. Trimming at V came to 2 bases and at J to 7 bases, leaving 13 bases not matched to a gene. The CDR3 loop spans 17 amino acids. CDR1 and CDR2 from the germline V gene are MNHNS and SASEGT. For the CDR3, the DNA is TGTGCCAGCAGTGAAACGAGCGGTAGCGGGAGAGCGAATACGCAGTATTTT. Amino acids: CASSETSGSGRANTQYF.

The CDR3 bases are TGTGCCAGCAGTCGGACTAGCGGGGTGGGGCAGTACTTC. This translates into CASSRTSGVGQYF. This chain joins TRBV6-5 and TRBJ2-7, with TRBD2 matching over 12 bases. Germline values: CDR1 MNHEY, CDR2 SVGAGI. After removal of 5 bases from V and 9 bases from J, the junction contained 5 bases not matched to a gene. The CDR3 runs to 13 residues.

The chain recombines TRBV7-3 with TRBJ2-3; TRBD2 is a possible D gene (6 bases). Germline loops: CDR1 SGHTA, CDR2 FQGTGA. The germline V and J ends were trimmed by 4 bases and 5 bases, with 7 bases remaining between them. This CDR3 contains 12 residues. CDR3 sequence (DNA): TGTGCCAGCAGCTCCGGGGGAGATACGCAGTATTTT. The encoded protein is CASSSGGDTQYF.

The chain has TRBV5-5 and TRBJ2-7; D call uncertain. Germline V gene data show CDR1 as SGHKS and CDR2 as YYEKEE (reference sequence). The CDR3 runs to 19 residues. V shed 6 bases and J shed 0 bases, with 28 bases lying between them. CDR3 amino acids: CASNPFPRGSRVASYEQYF. The DNA for the CDR3 is TGTGCCAGCAACCCATTTCCGAGAGGCTCTAGGGTGGCCTCCTACGAGCAGTACTTC.

The V call is TRBV20-1, the J call TRBJ2-5; the D is unclear. The CDR3 has 11 residues. V shed 1 base and J shed 3 bases, with 3 bases lying between them. Germline CDR1 DFQATT, CDR2 SNEGSKA (reference sequence). CDR3 sequence reads: CSARGEETQYF. The CDR3 DNA follows: TGCAGTGCTAGAGGGGAAGAGACCCAGTACTTC.

The chain joins TRBV4-1 to TRBJ2-1; D not certain. The CDR3 contains 14 residues. CDR1 MGHRA and CDR2 YSYEKL come from the germline V gene. V was cut by 3 bases and J by 0 bases, with 6 bases left in between. In nucleotides, the CDR3 is TGCGCCAGCAGCCATCCTCTCTCCTACAATGAGCAGTTCTTC. It translates to CASSHPLSYNEQFF.

As DNA, the CDR3 is TGCGCCAGCCCTAAGACCGGGACTAGCGGGGGCTCCTACGAGCAGTACTTC. Protein: CASPKTGTSGGSYEQYF. The chain carries TRBV10-1 and TRBJ2-7, with 14 bases aligning to TRBD2. The V gene's germline CDR1 is WNHNN and CDR2 SYGVQD (reference sequence). Losses at the gene ends were 8 bases for V and 0 bases for J; bases not matched to a gene: 9. The CDR3 runs 17 residues.

J is TRBJ2-7 and V is TRBV7-9, with 7 bases lining up with TRBD1. The CDR3 spans 14 residues. CDR1 and CDR2 from the germline V gene are SEHNR and FQNEAQ (reference sequence). With V trimmed by 5 bases and J by 6 bases, 10 bases remained unmatched. The CDR3 nucleotides read TGTGCCAGCAGCCCTCCGACAGGGTCGGCCGAGCAGTACTTC. This sequence encodes CASSPPTGSAEQYF.

The chain employs TRBV2 and TRBJ1-1, with D unclear. There are 18 residues in the CDR3. The ends were cut back, 4 bases at V and 4 bases at J, with 25 bases in the middle. CDR1 SNHLY and CDR2 FYNNEI come from the germline V gene. CDR3 nucleotides: TGTGCCAGCAGTGGTCGGGGATGGAGGGTGGCCCGAGGCACTGAAGCTTTCTTT. This sequence encodes CASSGRGWRVARGTEAFF.